Below, one T cell receptor beta chain is given with its context. Its antigen is still unknown. PCR employed 60 Vbeta and 13 Jbeta primers. Sequencing used immunoSEQ multiplex PCR; TCRdb keeps in-frame clones, though not all of them. The sample contains about 160,000 clones, 77% of which appear only once. CDR1 is SGHVS, CDR2 FNYEAQ, per germline. Trimming cost V 1 base and J 3 bases; bases outside gene matches: 7. This CDR3 has 16 amino acids. Healthy bone marrow donors made up the donors. This specimen belongs to a study of cytomegalovirus exposure and HLA in healthy donors. On the study more broadly: There were around 390 genotyped donors. Of these, 81% fell in the genetic ancestry cluster associated with self-reported Caucasian donors.

General study results and limits: Segments of the TCR beta V type were, in most cases, productive about 87% or about 30% of the time in an earlier analysis. Three chains linked to CMV were shown in vitro to be specific for CMV antigens.

Material for sequencing was PBMCs. The source is a woman aged 40 to 50 in good health and CMV-seropositive. The chain has TRBV7-6 and TRBJ2-7, with 9 bases that match TRBD1. Written as DNA, the CDR3 is TGTGCCAGCAGCTTAGATTCGGGACAGGGAATCTACGAGCAGTACTTC. It translates to CASSLDSGQGIYEQYF.